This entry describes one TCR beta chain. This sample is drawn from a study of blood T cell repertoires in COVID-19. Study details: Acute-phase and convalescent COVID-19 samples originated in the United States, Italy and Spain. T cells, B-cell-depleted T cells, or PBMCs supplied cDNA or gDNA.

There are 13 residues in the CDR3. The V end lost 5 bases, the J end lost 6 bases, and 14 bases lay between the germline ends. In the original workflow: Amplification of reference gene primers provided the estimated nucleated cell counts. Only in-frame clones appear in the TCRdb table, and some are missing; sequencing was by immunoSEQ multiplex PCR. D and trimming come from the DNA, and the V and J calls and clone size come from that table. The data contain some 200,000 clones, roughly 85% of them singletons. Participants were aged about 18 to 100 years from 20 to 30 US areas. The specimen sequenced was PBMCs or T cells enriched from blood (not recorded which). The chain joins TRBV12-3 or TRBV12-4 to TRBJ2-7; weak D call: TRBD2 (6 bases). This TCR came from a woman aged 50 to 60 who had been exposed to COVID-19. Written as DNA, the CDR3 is TGTGCCAGCAGTACCCCAGCCGGGGGCGAGCAGTACTTC. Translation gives CASSTPAGGEQYF.